The text below deals with one T cell receptor (beta chain). Its antigen is unknown. Profiling relied on immunoSEQ multiplex PCR, and the TCRdb table lists in-frame clones only, not all of them. The repertoire includes some 32,000 clones, 90% to 97% of them detected once, and 0.15% to 0.2% sits in the top ten. These data come from a study of monozygotic twins with cystic fibrosis. V lost 1 base and J 8 bases, leaving 12 bases between the germline ends. From germline, CDR1 is MGHDK and CDR2 SYGVNS. The CDR3 loop spans 14 amino acids. Study findings and constraints: Monozygotic CF twin pairs shared significantly more nucleotide-identical clonotypes than unrelated CF individuals did. Age, concordance and disease severity did not associate with shared CDR3 numbers. Median Simpson clonality of 0.0095 suggested naive T cells predominated.

The material sequenced was blood. J is TRBJ2-1 and V is TRBV25-1; D is uncertain. The sequence was collected from a girl aged 2-10 years with cystic fibrosis. CDR3 in amino acids: CASSEWGSLDEQFF. DNA of the CDR3: TGTGCCAGCAGTGAATGGGGATCCCTCGATGAGCAGTTCTTC. The full variable domain, rest sourced from reference TRBV25-1 and TRBJ2-1, is EADIYQTPRYLVIGTGKKITLECSQTMGHDKMYWYQQDPGMELHLIHYSYGVNSTEKGDLSSESTVSRIRTEHFPLTLESARPSHTSQYLCASSEWGSLDEQFFGPGTRLTVL.